The T cell receptor (beta chain) described here comes from a study of cytomegalovirus exposure and HLA in healthy donors. Background on the study: Approximately 81% of 398 genotyped donors fell in the Caucasian-associated ancestry cluster.

Whole-study results and caveats: In a later analysis, at a false discovery rate of 0.05, about 17,000 TCR beta sequences matched HLA alleles.

This clone was seen a handful of times. The target antigen is unknown. PCR employed 60 Vbeta and 13 Jbeta primers. The protocol was immunoSEQ multiplex PCR, while the TCRdb copy is restricted to in-frame clones and leaves out a portion. The sample lists around 100,000 clones; around three quarters were seen once. V lost 5 bases and J lost 5; bases outside the gene matches: 3. The germline gives CDR1 MDHEN, CDR2 SYDVKM. CDR3 length: 13 amino acids. The origin of this receptor is a woman between 18 and 29 years old in good health and CMV-seropositive. The sequenced sample consisted of PBMCs. The J gene is TRBJ1-5, the V gene TRBV28; 7 nucleotides align to TRBD1. Written as DNA, the CDR3 is TGTGCCAGCAGTACAGGGGTGGATCAGCCCCAGCATTTT. It encodes CASSTGVDQPQHF.